This T cell receptor (beta chain) comes out of a study of immune heterogeneity within non-small cell lung tumors. Study findings and constraints: Statistically, local T-cell clonality exhibited a moderate yet significant correlation with local tumor mutational burden (R approximately 0.3). Site-unique high-frequency clones occurred alongside identical dominant CDR3 beta clonotypes that recurred across tumor sites within a patient. Largely different high-frequency T-cell receptor beta clonotypes were found between individual patients.

In this sample, this clonotype is medium-sized (0.01 to 0.1%). What it binds is not known. CDR3 of TCR beta was amplified by multiplex PCR that used 32 V and 13 J primers. One entry per CDR3 protein, called by TCRdb with MiXCR from the multiplex PCR reads. The sample holds some 10,000 distinct CDR3 sequences; 30% to 35% are singletons and the top ten take 11%. Template input, which was bulk tumor genomic DNA, totaled 600 to 650 ng per sample. Several biopsies per primary tumor, spaced far apart, were taken during surgery. Undergoing curative surgery were patients whose non-small cell lung cancer was untreated and newly diagnosed. Donation came from patients with newly diagnosed non-small cell lung cancer who were having surgery with curative intent. This clonotype was obtained from a man in his 60s with non-small cell lung cancer. Sequenced material: lung tumor tissue.

The CDR3, as DNA: TGCAGTGCTAGCGGGACAGGGGGCGTACCCTATGGCTACACCTTC. Translating it yields CSASGTGGVPYGYTF. The rearrangement joins TRBV20-1 to TRBJ1-2; 12 nucleotides match TRBD1. J lost 4 bases, V lost 3 bases, and 6 bases had no gene match. Germline V gives CDR1 DFQATT, CDR2 SNEGSKA (reference sequence). This CDR3 is built from 15 residues.